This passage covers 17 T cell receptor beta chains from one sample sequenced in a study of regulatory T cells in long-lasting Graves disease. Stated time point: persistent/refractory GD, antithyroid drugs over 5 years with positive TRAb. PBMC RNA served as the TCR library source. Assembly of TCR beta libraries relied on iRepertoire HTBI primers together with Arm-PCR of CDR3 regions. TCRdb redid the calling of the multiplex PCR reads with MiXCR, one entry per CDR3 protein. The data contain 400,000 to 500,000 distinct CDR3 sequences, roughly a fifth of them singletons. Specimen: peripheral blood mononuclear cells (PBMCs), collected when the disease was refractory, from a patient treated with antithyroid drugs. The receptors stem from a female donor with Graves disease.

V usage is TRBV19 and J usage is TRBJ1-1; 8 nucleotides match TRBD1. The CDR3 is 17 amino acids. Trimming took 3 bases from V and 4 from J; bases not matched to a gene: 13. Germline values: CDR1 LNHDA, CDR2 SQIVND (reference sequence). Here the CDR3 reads CASSIIRTGSWSTEAFF. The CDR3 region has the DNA TGTGCCAGTAGTATTATAAGGACAGGGTCCTGGAGCACTGAAGCTTTCTTT.

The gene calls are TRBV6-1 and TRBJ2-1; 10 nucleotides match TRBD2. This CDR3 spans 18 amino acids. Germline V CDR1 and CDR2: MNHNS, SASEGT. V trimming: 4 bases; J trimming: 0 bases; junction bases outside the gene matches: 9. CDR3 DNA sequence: TGTGCCAGCAGTGGCGGACTAGCGGACCCCCTCTCCTACAATGAGCAGTTCTTC. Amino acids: CASSGGLADPLSYNEQFF.

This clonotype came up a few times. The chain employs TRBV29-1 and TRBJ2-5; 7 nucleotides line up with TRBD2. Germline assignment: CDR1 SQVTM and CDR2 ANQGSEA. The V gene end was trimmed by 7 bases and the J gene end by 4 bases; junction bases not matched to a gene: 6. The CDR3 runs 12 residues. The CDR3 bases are TGCAGCGCCGCTGGCGGGAGAGAGACCCAGTACTTC. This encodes CSAAGGRETQYF.

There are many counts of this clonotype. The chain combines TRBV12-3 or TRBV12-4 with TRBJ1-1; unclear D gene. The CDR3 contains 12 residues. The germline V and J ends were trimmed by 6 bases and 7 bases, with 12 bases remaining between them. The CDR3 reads CASRTPHNEAFF. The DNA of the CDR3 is TGTGCCAGCAGAACTCCACACAATGAAGCTTTCTTT.

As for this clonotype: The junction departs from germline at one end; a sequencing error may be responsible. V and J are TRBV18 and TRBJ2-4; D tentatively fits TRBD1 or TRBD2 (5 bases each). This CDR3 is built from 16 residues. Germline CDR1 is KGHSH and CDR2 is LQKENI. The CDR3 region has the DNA TGTGCCAGCTCAGCACCGGCCCCGGGACCACAAAACATTCAGTACTTC. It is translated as CASSAPAPGPQNIQYF.

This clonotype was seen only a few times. In nucleotides, the CDR3 is TGTGCCAGCAGCCAAATTTCGGGGGGTTTGTATGAAAAACTGTTTTTT. Translated, it gives CASSQISGGLYEKLFF. The chain is built from TRBV28 and TRBJ1-4, with D tentatively TRBD1 (5 bases). The CDR3 runs to 16 residues. Trimming left V 6 bases short and J 6 bases short, with 20 bases between. The germline V gene has CDR1 MDHEN and CDR2 SYDVKM.

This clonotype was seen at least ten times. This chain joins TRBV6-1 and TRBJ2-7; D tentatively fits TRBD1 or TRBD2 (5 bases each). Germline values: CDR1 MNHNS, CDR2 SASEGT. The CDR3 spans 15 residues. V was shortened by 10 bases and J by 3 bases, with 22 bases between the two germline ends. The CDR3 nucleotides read TGTGCCACCTCCCCCTTTCCGGGACGGATCTACGAGCAGTACTTC. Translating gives CATSPFPGRIYEQYF.

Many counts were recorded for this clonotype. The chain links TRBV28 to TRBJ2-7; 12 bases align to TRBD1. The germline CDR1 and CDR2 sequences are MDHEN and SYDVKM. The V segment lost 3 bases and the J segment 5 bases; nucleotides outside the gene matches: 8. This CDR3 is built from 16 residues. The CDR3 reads CASSFRDRGRMDEQYF. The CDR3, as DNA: TGTGCCAGCAGTTTCAGGGACAGGGGGCGCATGGACGAGCAGTACTTC.

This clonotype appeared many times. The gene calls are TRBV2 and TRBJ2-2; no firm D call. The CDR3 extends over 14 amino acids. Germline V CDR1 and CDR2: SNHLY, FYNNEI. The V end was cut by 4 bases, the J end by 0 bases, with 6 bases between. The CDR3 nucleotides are TGTGCCAGCAGTGGGGGTGCGAACACCGGGGAGCTGTTTTTT. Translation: CASSGGANTGELFF.

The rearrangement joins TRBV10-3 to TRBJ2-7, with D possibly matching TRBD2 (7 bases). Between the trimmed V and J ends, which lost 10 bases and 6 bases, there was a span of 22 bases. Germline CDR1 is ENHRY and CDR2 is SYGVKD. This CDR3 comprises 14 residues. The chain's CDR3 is CATSPGGGSIEQYF. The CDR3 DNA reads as TGTGCCACCTCCCCGGGGGGCGGGAGCATCGAGCAGTACTTC.

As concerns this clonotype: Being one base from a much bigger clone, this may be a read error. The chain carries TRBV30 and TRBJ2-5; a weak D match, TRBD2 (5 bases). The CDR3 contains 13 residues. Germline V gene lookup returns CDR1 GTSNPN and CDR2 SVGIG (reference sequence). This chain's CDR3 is CAWSSSDLETQCF. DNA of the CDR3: TGTGCCTGGAGCTCTTCGGACTTGGAGACCCAGTGCTTC.

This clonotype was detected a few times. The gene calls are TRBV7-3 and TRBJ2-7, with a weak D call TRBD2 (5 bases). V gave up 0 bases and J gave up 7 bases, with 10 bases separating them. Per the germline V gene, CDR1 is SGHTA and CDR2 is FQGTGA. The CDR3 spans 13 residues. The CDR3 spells CASSLTGDGEQYF. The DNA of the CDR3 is TGTGCCAGCAGCTTAACGGGAGACGGTGAGCAGTACTTC.

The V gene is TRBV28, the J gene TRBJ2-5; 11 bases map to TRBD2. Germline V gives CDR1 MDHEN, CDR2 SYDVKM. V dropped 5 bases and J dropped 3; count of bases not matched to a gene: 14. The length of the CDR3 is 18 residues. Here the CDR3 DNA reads TGTGCCAGCAGTACCTGGGTTACCGGGACTAGCGGAGAAGAGACCCAGTACTTC. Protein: CASSTWVTGTSGEETQYF.

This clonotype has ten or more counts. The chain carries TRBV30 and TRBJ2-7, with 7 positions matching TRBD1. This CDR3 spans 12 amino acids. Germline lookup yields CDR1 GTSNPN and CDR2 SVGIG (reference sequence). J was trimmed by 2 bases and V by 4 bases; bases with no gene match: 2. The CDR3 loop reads CAWNRGPYEQYF. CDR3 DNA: TGTGCCTGGAACAGGGGTCCCTACGAGCAGTACTTC. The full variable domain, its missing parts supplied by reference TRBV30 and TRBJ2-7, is SQTIHQWPATLVQPVGSPLSLECTVEGTSNPNLYWYRQAAGRGLQLLFYSVGIGQISSEVPQNLSASRPQDRQFILSSKKLLLSDSGFYLCAWNRGPYEQYFGPGTRLTVT.

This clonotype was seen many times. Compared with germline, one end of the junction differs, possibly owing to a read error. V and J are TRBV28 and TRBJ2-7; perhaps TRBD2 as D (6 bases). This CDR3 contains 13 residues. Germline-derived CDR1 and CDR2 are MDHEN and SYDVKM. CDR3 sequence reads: CASTLAETYEQHF. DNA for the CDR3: TGTGCCAGCACCTTAGCGGAGACCTACGAGCAGCACTTC.

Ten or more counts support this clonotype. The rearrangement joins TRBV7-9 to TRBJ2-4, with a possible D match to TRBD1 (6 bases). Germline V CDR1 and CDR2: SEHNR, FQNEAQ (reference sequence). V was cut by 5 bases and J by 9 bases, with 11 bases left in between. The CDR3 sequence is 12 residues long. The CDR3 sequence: CASSGQMGIQYF. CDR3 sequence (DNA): TGTGCCAGCAGCGGACAGATGGGCATTCAGTACTTC. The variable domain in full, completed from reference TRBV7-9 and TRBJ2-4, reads DTGVSQNPRHKITKRGQNVTFRCDPISEHNRLYWYRQTLGQGPEFLTYFQNEAQLEKSRLLSDRFSAERPKGSFSTLEIQRTEQGDSAMYLCASSGQMGIQYFGAGTRLSVL.

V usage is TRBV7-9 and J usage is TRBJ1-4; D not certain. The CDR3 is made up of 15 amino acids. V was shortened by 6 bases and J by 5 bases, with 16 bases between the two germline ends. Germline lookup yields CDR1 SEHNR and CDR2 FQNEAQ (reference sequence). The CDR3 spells CASSLDGRPNEKLFF. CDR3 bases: TGTGCCAGCAGTCTGGATGGACGACCGAATGAAAAACTGTTTTTT.